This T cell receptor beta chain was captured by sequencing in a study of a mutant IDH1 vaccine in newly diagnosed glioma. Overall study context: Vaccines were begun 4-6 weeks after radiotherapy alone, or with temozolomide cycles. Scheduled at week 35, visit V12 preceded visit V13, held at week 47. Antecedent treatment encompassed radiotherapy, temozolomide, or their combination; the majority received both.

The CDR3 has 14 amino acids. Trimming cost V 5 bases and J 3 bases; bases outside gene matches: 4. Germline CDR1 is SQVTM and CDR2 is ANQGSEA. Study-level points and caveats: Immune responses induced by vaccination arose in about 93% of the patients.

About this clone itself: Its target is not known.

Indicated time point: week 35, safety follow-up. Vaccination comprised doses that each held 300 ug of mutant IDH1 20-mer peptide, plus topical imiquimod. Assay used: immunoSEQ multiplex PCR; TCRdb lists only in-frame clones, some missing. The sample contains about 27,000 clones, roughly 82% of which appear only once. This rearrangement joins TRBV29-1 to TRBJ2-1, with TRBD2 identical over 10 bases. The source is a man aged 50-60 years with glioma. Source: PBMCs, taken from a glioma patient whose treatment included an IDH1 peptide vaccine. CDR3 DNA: TGCAGCGTTCTAGCGGGAGAAGTCTACAATGAGCAGTTCTTC. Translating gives CSVLAGEVYNEQFF.